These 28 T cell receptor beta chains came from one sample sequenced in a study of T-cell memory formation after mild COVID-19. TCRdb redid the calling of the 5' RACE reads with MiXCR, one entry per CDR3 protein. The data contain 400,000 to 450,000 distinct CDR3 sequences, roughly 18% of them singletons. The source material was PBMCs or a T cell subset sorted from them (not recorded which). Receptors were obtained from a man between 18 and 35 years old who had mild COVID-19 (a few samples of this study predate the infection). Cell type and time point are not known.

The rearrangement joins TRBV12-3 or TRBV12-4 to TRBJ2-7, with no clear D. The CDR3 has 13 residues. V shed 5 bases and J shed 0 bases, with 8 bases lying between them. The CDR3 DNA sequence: TGTGCCAGCAGTCAGAAGAGCTCCTACGAGCAGTACTTC. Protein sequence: CASSQKSSYEQYF.

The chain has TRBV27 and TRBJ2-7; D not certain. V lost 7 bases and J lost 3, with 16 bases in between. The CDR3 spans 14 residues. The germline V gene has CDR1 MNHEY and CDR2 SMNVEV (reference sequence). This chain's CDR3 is CASTFAGAHYEQYF. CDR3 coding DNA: TGTGCCAGCACTTTCGCTGGCGCCCACTACGAGCAGTACTTC.

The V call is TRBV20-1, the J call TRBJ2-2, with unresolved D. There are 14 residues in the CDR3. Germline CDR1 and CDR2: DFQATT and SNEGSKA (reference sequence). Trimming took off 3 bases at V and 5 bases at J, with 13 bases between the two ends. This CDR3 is CSASLASQTGELFF. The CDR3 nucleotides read TGCAGTGCTAGTCTCGCTAGTCAGACCGGGGAGCTGTTTTTT.

CDR3 nucleotides: TGTGCCAGCAGCTGGCTTAGGGGCCCCAAGCCCACAGATACGCAGTATTTT. Translated: CASSWLRGPKPTDTQYF. The gene calls are TRBV7-8 and TRBJ2-3; the D gene is possibly TRBD1 (5 bases). This CDR3 region has 17 residues. Trimming removed 4 bases from V and 2 bases from J, with 19 bases in between. CDR1 SGHVS and CDR2 FQNEAQ come from the germline V gene.

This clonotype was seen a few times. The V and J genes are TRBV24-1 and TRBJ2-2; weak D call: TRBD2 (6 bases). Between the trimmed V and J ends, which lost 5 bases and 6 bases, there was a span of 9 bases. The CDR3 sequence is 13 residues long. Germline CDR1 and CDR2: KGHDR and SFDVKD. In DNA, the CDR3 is TGTGCCACCAGTGGTTGGGGGGCCGGGGAGCTGTTTTTT. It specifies CATSGWGAGELFF.

As DNA, the CDR3 is TGTGCCAGCAGCTTAGCCTTCAGTAAGACAGGGGACACTGAGCAGTTCTTC. Encoded protein: CASSLAFSKTGDTEQFF. The rearrangement joins TRBV7-9 to TRBJ2-1; 8 positions agree with TRBD1. Germline V gene sequence: CDR1 SEHNR, CDR2 FQNEAQ (reference sequence). The trim removed 0 bases at V and 9 bases at J, leaving 13 bases unmatched. The CDR3 extends over 17 amino acids. The full variable domain, completed using reference TRBV7-9 and TRBJ2-1, is DTGVSQNPRHKITKRGQNVTFRCDPISEHNRLYWYRQTLGQGPEFLTYFQNEAQLEKSRLLSDRFSAERPKGSFSTLEIQRTEQGDSAMYLCASSLAFSKTGDTEQFFGPGTRLTVL.

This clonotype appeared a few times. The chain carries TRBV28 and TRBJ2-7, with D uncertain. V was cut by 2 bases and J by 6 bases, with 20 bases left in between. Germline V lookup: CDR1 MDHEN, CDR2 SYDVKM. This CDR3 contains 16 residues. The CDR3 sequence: CASSLTPGRISVEQYV. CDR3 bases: TGTGCCAGCAGTTTAACCCCCGGTAGGATCTCCGTCGAGCAGTACGTC.

For the CDR3, the DNA is TGTGCCAGCAGTGTACAGGGTAGGGACACTGAAGCTTTCTTT. Translated: CASSVQGRDTEAFF. The chain joins TRBV7-2 to TRBJ1-1, with D possibly TRBD1 on 6 matching bases. The CDR3 totals 14 residues. Germline CDR1 reads SGHTA; CDR2 reads FQGNSA. V dropped 6 bases and J dropped 3 bases, with 14 bases sitting between them.

For the CDR3, the DNA is TGTGCCATCAGCCTTACCGGGACAGGGGGCGCAGATACGCAGTATTTT. Translated, it gives CAISLTGTGGADTQYF. The J gene is TRBJ2-3, the V gene TRBV10-3; TRBD1 matches at 12 bases. V trimming: 6 bases; J trimming: 4 bases; junction bases outside the gene matches: 8. Per the germline V gene, CDR1 is ENHRY and CDR2 is SYGVKD. This CDR3 region has 16 residues.

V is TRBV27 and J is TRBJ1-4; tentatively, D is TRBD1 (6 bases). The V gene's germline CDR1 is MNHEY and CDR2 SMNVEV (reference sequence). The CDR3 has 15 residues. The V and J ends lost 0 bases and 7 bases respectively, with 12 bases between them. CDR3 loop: CASSLSRGSGEKLFF. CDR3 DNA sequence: TGTGCCAGCAGTTTATCCAGGGGCTCGGGTGAAAAACTGTTTTTT. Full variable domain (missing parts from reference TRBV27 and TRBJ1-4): EAQVTQNPRYLITVTGKKLTVTCSQNMNHEYMSWYRQDPGLGLRQIYYSMNVEVTDKGDVPEGYKVSRKEKRNFPLILESPSPNQTSLYFCASSLSRGSGEKLFFGSGTQLSVL.

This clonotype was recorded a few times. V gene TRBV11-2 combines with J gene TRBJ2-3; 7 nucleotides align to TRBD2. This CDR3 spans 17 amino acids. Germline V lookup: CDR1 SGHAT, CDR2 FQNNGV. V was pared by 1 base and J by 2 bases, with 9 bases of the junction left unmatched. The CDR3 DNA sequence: TGTGCCAGCAGCTTAGGGCAAACGGGGGGTTTCACAGATACGCAGTATTTT. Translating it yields CASSLGQTGGFTDTQYF.

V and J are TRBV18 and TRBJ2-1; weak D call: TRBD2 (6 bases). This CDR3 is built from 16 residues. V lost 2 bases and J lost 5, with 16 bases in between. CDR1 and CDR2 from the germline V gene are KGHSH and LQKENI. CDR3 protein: CASSPKGSGVHNEQFF. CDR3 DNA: TGTGCCAGCTCACCAAAAGGGTCGGGGGTCCACAATGAGCAGTTCTTC.

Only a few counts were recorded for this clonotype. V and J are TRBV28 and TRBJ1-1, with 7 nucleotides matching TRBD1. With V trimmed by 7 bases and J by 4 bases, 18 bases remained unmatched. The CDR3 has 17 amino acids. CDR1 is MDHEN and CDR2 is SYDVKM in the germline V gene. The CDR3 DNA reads TGTGCCAGCACCCAAGGAGGGCAGGGGGGTTCGGGCACTGAAGCTTTCTTT. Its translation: CASTQGGQGGSGTEAFF.

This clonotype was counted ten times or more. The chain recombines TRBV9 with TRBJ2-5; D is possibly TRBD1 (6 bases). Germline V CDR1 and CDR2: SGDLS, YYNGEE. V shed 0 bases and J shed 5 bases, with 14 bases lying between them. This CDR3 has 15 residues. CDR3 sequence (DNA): TGTGCCAGCAGCGTAGGGGCAGGGGCGGGTGAGACCCAGTACTTC. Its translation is CASSVGAGAGETQYF. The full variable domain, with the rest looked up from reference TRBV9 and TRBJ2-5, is DSGVTQTPKHLITATGQRVTLRCSPRSGDLSVYWYQQSLDQGLQFLIQYYNGEERAKGNILERFSAQQFPDLHSELNLSSLELGDSALYFCASSVGAGAGETQYFGPGTRLLVL.

CDR3 residues: CSASHRANEQFF. The CDR3 DNA follows: TGCAGTGCCTCCCACAGGGCCAATGAGCAGTTCTTC. The chain employs TRBV20-1 and TRBJ2-1; TRBD1 is a possible D gene (6 bases). Trimming left V 6 bases short and J 6 bases short, with 12 bases between. CDR3 length equals 12 residues. In germline, CDR1 is DFQATT, CDR2 SNEGSKA (reference sequence).

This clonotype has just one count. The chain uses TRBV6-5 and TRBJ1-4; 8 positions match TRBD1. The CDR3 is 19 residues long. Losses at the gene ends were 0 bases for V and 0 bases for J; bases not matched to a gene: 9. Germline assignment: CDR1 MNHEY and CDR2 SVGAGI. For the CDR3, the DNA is TGTGCCAGCAGTTACTCGTCCCGACAGGGGACTGCAACTAATGAAAAACTGTTTTTT. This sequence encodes CASSYSSRQGTATNEKLFF.

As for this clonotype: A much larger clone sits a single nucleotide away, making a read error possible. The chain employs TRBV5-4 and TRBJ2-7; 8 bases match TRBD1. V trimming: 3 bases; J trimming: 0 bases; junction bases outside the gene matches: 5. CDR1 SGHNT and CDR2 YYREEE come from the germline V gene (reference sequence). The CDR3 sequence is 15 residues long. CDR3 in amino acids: CASSSGQESSYEQYF. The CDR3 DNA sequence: TGTGCCAGCAGCTCGGGACAGGAGAGCTCCTACGAGCAGTACTTC.

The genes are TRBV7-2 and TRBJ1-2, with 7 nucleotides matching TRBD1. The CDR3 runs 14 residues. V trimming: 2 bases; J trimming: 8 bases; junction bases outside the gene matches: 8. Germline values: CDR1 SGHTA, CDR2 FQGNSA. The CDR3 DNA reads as TGTGCCAGCAGCTTAACTGAGGGGGCAGGGGGCTACACCTTC. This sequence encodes CASSLTEGAGGYTF.

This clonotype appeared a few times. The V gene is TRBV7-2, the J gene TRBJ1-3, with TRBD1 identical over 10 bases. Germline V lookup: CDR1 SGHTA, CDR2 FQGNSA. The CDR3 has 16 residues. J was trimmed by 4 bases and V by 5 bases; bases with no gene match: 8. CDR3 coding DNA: TGTGCCAGCAGCGGACGACAGGGGGCGACCGGAAACACCATATATTTT. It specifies CASSGRQGATGNTIYF. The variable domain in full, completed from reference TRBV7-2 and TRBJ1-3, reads GAGVSQSPSNKVTEKGKDVELRCDPISGHTALYWYRQSLGQGLEFLIYFQGNSAPDKSGLPSDRFSAERTGGSVSTLTIQRTQQEDSAVYLCASSGRQGATGNTIYFGEGSWLTVV.

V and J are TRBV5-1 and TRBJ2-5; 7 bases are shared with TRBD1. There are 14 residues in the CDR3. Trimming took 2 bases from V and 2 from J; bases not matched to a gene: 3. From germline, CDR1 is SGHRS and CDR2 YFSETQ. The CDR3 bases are TGCGCCAGCAGCTTCGGCAGGGGGCAAGAGACCCAGTACTTC. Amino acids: CASSFGRGQETQYF.

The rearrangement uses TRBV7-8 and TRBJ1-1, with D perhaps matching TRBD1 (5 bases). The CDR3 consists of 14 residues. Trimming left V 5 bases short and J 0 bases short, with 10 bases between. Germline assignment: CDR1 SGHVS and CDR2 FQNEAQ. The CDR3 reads CASSGGGVNTEAFF. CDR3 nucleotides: TGTGCCAGCAGCGGGGGGGGAGTGAACACTGAAGCTTTCTTT. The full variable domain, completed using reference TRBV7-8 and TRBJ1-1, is GAGVSQSPRYKVAKRGQDVALRCDPISGHVSLFWYQQALGQGPEFLTYFQNEAQLDKSGLPSDRFFAERPEGSVSTLKIQRTQQEDSAVYLCASSGGGVNTEAFFGQGTRLTVV.

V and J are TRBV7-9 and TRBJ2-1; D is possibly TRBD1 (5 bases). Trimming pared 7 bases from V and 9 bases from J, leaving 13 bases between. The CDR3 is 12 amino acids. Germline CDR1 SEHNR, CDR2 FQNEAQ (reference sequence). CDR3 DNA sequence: TGTGCCAGCACCCTTTCAGGGTTTGAGCAGTTCTTC. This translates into CASTLSGFEQFF.

DNA of the CDR3: TGTGCCAGCAGCTCTTGGGCTAGCGGCCAGGATACGCAGTATTTT. Its protein is CASSSWASGQDTQYF. The chain carries TRBV11-2 and TRBJ2-3, with 7 positions matching TRBD2. Germline assignment: CDR1 SGHAT and CDR2 FQNNGV. The CDR3 loop spans 15 amino acids. With V trimmed by 4 bases and J by 6 bases, 10 bases remained unmatched.

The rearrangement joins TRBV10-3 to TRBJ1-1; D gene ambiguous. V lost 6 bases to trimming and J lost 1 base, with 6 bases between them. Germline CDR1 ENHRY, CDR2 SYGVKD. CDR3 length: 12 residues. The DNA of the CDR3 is TGTGCCATCAGGGACGGGAACACTGAAGCTTTCTTT. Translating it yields CAIRDGNTEAFF.

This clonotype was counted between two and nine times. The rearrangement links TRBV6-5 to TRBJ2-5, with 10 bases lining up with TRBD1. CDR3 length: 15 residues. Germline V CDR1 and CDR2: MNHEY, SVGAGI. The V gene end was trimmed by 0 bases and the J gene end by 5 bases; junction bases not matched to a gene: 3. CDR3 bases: TGTGCCAGCAGTTACTCGGGGACAGGGGTGGAGACCCAGTACTTC. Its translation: CASSYSGTGVETQYF.

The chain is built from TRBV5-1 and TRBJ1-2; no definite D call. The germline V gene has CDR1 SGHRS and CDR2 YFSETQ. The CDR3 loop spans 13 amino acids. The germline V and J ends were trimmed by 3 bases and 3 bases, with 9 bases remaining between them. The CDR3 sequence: CASSSHLDYGYTF. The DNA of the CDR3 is TGCGCCAGCAGCTCGCACCTGGACTATGGCTACACCTTC. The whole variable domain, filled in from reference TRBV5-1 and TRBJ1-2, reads KAGVTQTPRYLIKTRGQQVTLSCSPISGHRSVSWYQQTPGQGLQFLFEYFSETQRNKGNFPGRFSGRQFSNSRSEMNVSTLELGDSALYLCASSSHLDYGYTFGSGTRLTVV.

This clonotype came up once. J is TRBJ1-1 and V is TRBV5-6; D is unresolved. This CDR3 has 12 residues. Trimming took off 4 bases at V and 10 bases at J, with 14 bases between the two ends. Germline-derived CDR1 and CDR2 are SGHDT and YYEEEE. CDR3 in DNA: TGTGCCAGCAGCCCGGGTTCCGACGGAGCTTTCTTT. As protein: CASSPGSDGAFF.

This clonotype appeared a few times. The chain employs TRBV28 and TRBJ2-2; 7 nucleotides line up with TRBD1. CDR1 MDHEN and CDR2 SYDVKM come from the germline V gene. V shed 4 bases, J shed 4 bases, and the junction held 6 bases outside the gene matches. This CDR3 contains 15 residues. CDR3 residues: CASSSTGLGTGELFF. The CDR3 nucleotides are TGTGCCAGCAGTTCGACAGGGCTCGGCACCGGGGAGCTGTTTTTT.